Listed below are T cell receptor beta chains from one sample, sequenced in a study of CD4+ T cells in melanoma. Only in-frame clones appear in the TCRdb table, and some are missing; sequencing was by immunoSEQ multiplex PCR. The sample consists of 9,000 to 13,000 clones, about three quarters of them appearing once. The sequenced sample consisted of cells from a culture (not recorded whether cultured in vitro). These TCRs come from a human donor with melanoma. The CDR3 runs from the conserved cysteine through the conserved F or W. D genes are given only for firm matches.

v_gene	j_gene	d_gene	CDR3aa	CDR3nt
TRBV5-1	TRBJ1-1	TRBD1	CASSLAPDRPMTEAFF	TGCGCCAGCAGCTTGGCCCCGGACAGGCCTATGACTGAAGCTTTCTTT
TRBV7-3	TRBJ1-5	-	CASSLTLRTCLWGNQPQHF	TGTGCCAGCAGCTTAACCCTCCGGACATGCCTTTGGGGCAATCAGCCCCAGCATTTT
TRBV5-1	TRBJ2-3	TRBD2	CASSFWGRPSGGLSDTQYF	TGCGCCAGCAGCTTCTGGGGGAGGCCTAGCGGGGGCCTGTCAGATACGCAGTATTTT
TRBV6-1	TRBJ1-4	-	CASSEGRISEKLFF	TGTGCCAGCAGTGAAGGGCGGATAAGTGAAAAACTGTTTTTT
TRBV5-1	TRBJ2-1	-	CASSPVPDAYNEQFF	TGCGCCAGCAGTCCGGTCCCGGACGCCTACAATGAGCAGTTCTTC
TRBV14	TRBJ2-1	-	CASSGRISKSYNEQFF	TGTGCCAGCAGCGGGAGGATTTCAAAATCCTACAATGAGCAGTTCTTC
TRBV3-1/TRBV3-2	TRBJ2-5	-	CASSQDMGVQETQYF	TGTGCCAGCAGCCAAGATATGGGGGTCCAAGAGACCCAGTACTTC
TRBV2	TRBJ1-4	-	CASSDWAGLATNEKLFF	TGTGCCAGCAGTGATTGGGCAGGCCTTGCAACTAATGAAAAACTGTTTTTT
TRBV7-6	TRBJ2-3	TRBD2	CASSTSGGPWDTQYF	TGTGCCAGCAGCACTAGCGGGGGGCCGTGGGATACGCAGTATTTT
TRBV29-1	TRBJ1-1	-	CSVGKNEAFF	TGCAGCGTGGGGAAGAATGAAGCTTTCTTT
TRBV7-9	TRBJ2-7	TRBD1	CASSLTGGNEQYF	TGTGCCAGCAGCTTAACAGGGGGCAACGAGCAGTACTTC